This T cell receptor (beta chain) was sequenced for a study of T cell responses to AZD1222 COVID-19 vaccine. Clones were sequenced by immunoSEQ multiplex PCR, and TCRdb holds only the in-frame ones, with some missing. The profile shows about 110,000 clones, 91% of them singletons. The length of the CDR3 is 14 residues. Germline CDR1 and CDR2: LGHDT and YNNKEL (reference sequence). The V end was cut by 1 base, the J end by 5 bases, with 11 bases between. The sample was peripheral blood, taken on day 0 of AZD1222 vaccination. The source is an adult in good health. The chain recombines TRBV3-1 (or the pseudogene TRBV3-2) with TRBJ1-1; D unclear. CDR3 residues: CASSQVPGGTEAFF. The CDR3 DNA reads TGTGCCAGCAGCCAAGTTCCGGGAGGGACTGAAGCTTTCTTT.